This TCR beta chain was captured in a study of blood T cell repertoires in COVID-19. Method: immunoSEQ multiplex PCR; TCRdb's copy keeps in-frame clones and lacks some. In the table there are 200,000 to 250,000 clones, about 86% of which are singletons. Germline V CDR1 and CDR2: SGHRS, YFSETQ. This CDR3 region has 15 residues. Trimming removed 0 bases at V and 6 bases at J, with 15 bases between. Sequenced material: PBMCs or T cells enriched from blood (not recorded which). The receptor's source is a woman aged 40 to 50 with acute COVID-19. The chain is built from TRBV5-1 and TRBJ1-2, with D perhaps matching TRBD1 (5 bases). CDR3 DNA sequence: TGCGCCAGCAGCTTGGCCGGGGGAACATGGGATGGCTACACCTTC. Translation: CASSLAGGTWDGYTF.